This T cell receptor (beta chain) was documented in a study of blood T cell repertoires in COVID-19. Study details: The study drew acute and convalescent COVID-19 samples from the United States, Italy and Spain. In each case, the material was cDNA or gDNA derived from T cells, B-cell-depleted T cells, or PBMCs.

Original data processing: Amplifying reference gene primers gave estimates of nucleated cell counts. TCRdb keeps only in-frame clones here, not all; method: immunoSEQ multiplex PCR. Clone size and V and J calls were adopted from that table, with D and trimming inferred from the DNA. This sample has about 220,000 clones, with roughly 80% found just once. Germline assignment: CDR1 SQVTM and CDR2 ANQGSEA. This CDR3 is 13 amino acids long. The V and J ends lost 8 bases and 0 bases, in that order; junction bases with no gene match: 6. This clonotype originated in a woman aged 70-85 years with acute or convalescent COVID-19. The rearrangement links TRBV29-1 to TRBJ1-1, with 7 bases identical to TRBD1. The sample taken for sequencing was peripheral blood. The CDR3 region has the DNA TGCAGCTCAAAGGGGGCGCTGAACACTGAAGCTTTCTTT. This encodes CSSKGALNTEAFF.